A selection of T cell receptor beta chains follows, all from one sample in a study of identical twins. TCRdb reprocessed the 5' RACE reads via MiXCR and lists one record per CDR3 protein. The sample carries 700,000 or so distinct CDR3 sequences, 8.5% to 9.5% recorded once. These records were also assigned to another study, of yellow fever vaccine responses in identical twins.

Sequencing was carried out using PBMCs. The origin of the receptors is a woman younger than 30 in good health. The CDR3 runs from the conserved cysteine through the conserved F or W. A D gene is named only where the DNA matches it firmly. Size is omitted from some rows. Given values are once, few, many or a class for expanded clones.

J gene: TRBJ2-1; clone size: .; D gene: TRBD2; V gene: TRBV5-4; CDR3 DNA: TGTGCCAGCAAGTACCACGGGGGGGCCTACAATGAGCAGTTCTTC; CDR3 protein: CASKYHGGAYNEQFF
J gene: TRBJ2-3; clone size: many; D gene: .; V gene: TRBV2; CDR3 DNA: TGTGCCGGGTGGGACGGCGTACCTCCAGATACGCAGTATTTT; CDR3 protein: CAGWDGVPPDTQYF
J gene: TRBJ2-3; clone size: .; D gene: TRBD2; V gene: TRBV29-1; CDR3 DNA: TGCAGCGTTGAAGGGGAGGTGGGGGAGGGCCAAGGAAGAGATACGCAGTATTTT; CDR3 protein: CSVEGEVGEGQGRDTQYF
J gene: TRBJ2-7; clone size: .; D gene: .; V gene: TRBV29-1; CDR3 DNA: TGCAGCGTGAGGTCGAGGGAGGCGGGGTTCTCCGAGCAGTACTTC; CDR3 protein: CSVRSREAGFSEQYF
J gene: TRBJ2-2; clone size: few; D gene: .; V gene: TRBV5-1; CDR3 DNA: TGCGCCAGCAGCTTAGGCCAGACCTCGAACACCGGGGAGCTGTTTTTT; CDR3 protein: CASSLGQTSNTGELFF
J gene: TRBJ2-7; clone size: .; D gene: TRBD1; V gene: TRBV20-1; CDR3 DNA: TGCAGTGCTAGGGTTTTTCGGGACAGCTCCTACGAGCAGTACTTC; CDR3 protein: CSARVFRDSSYEQYF
J gene: TRBJ2-5; clone size: few; D gene: .; V gene: TRBV5-6; CDR3 DNA: TGTGCCAGCAGCATCCACAGGATCCAAGAGACCCAGTACTTC; CDR3 protein: CASSIHRIQETQYF
J gene: TRBJ2-7; clone size: .; D gene: .; V gene: TRBV30; CDR3 DNA: TGTGCCTGGGGAGGGGTAAGCTCCTACGAGCAGTACTTC; CDR3 protein: CAWGGVSSYEQYF
J gene: TRBJ2-7; clone size: .; D gene: .; V gene: TRBV29-1; CDR3 DNA: TGCAGCGTTGAAGCTAGCAGGGACTACGAGCAGTACTTC; CDR3 protein: CSVEASRDYEQYF
J gene: TRBJ2-7; clone size: few; D gene: .; V gene: TRBV27; CDR3 DNA: TGTGCCAGCAGACTCAGCCCCCTCAGCTCCTACGAGCAGTACTTC; CDR3 protein: CASRLSPLSSYEQYF
J gene: TRBJ2-1; clone size: few; D gene: TRBD1; V gene: TRBV6-5; CDR3 DNA: TGTGCCAGCAGGAAACAGGGGAATGAGCAGTTCTTC; CDR3 protein: CASRKQGNEQFF
J gene: TRBJ2-1; clone size: .; D gene: .; V gene: TRBV6-1; CDR3 DNA: TGTGCCAGCCTACCCGGAGGGACAGCCTACAATGAGCAGTTCTTC; CDR3 protein: CASLPGGTAYNEQFF
J gene: TRBJ1-1; clone size: few; D gene: .; V gene: TRBV6-5; CDR3 DNA: TGTGCCAGCAGTTACGGGGCCGCGGGGAACACTGAAGCTTTCTTT; CDR3 protein: CASSYGAAGNTEAFF
J gene: TRBJ2-1; clone size: few; D gene: .; V gene: TRBV3-1; CDR3 DNA: TGTGCCAGCAGCCGTCGCACGGGAGAGTTCGATGAGCAGTTCTTC; CDR3 protein: CASSRRTGEFDEQFF
J gene: TRBJ2-7; clone size: many; D gene: TRBD1; V gene: TRBV28; CDR3 DNA: TGTGCCAGCAGTTCCACGCACCCAGGACAGGGGGCTCCGAGCTTC; CDR3 protein: CASSSTHPGQGAPSF
J gene: TRBJ2-7; clone size: few; D gene: .; V gene: TRBV25-1; CDR3 DNA: TGTGCCAGCAGTGCTATTGGCTCCTACGAGCAGTACTTC; CDR3 protein: CASSAIGSYEQYF
J gene: TRBJ2-1; clone size: few; D gene: .; V gene: TRBV24-1; CDR3 DNA: TGTGCCACCAGTGAGTTCGCAGGGGCCAGGAATGAGCAGTTCTTC; CDR3 protein: CATSEFAGARNEQFF
J gene: TRBJ2-6; clone size: .; D gene: .; V gene: TRBV2; CDR3 DNA: TGTGCCAGCAGCCCAAAGGAGGGCCCATCTGGGGCCAACGTCCTGACTTTC; CDR3 protein: CASSPKEGPSGANVLTF
J gene: TRBJ2-5; clone size: .; D gene: .; V gene: TRBV5-6; CDR3 DNA: TGTGCCAGCAGCTTGTCGTCAGACATCCATAGAGAGACCCAGTACTTC; CDR3 protein: CASSLSSDIHRETQYF
J gene: TRBJ2-5; clone size: many; D gene: TRBD1; V gene: TRBV2; CDR3 DNA: TGTGCCAGCAGGGGACAGGGGCTCGAGACCCAGTACTTC; CDR3 protein: CASRGQGLETQYF
J gene: TRBJ2-3; clone size: few; D gene: .; V gene: TRBV5-1; CDR3 DNA: TGCGCCAGCAGCTTGATGAGAGGGACATCAGATACGCAGTATTTT; CDR3 protein: CASSLMRGTSDTQYF
J gene: TRBJ2-3; clone size: .; D gene: TRBD1; V gene: TRBV20-1; CDR3 DNA: TGCAGTGCTGCCAAGGGACAGACTAGCACAGATACGCAGTATTTT; CDR3 protein: CSAAKGQTSTDTQYF
J gene: TRBJ2-5; clone size: few; D gene: .; V gene: TRBV15; CDR3 DNA: TGTGCCACCTCCGCAAGTTTCGACCAAGAGACCCAGTACTTC; CDR3 protein: CATSASFDQETQYF
J gene: TRBJ2-3; clone size: .; D gene: .; V gene: TRBV3-1; CDR3 DNA: TGTGCCAGCAGCCAAGAGGAAAAGGGTAGCACAGATACGCAGTATTTT; CDR3 protein: CASSQEEKGSTDTQYF
J gene: TRBJ2-3; clone size: few; D gene: .; V gene: TRBV5-1; CDR3 DNA: TGCGCCAGCAGCTTGGAGGGGGGCCTTAGCACAGATACGCAGTATTTT; CDR3 protein: CASSLEGGLSTDTQYF
J gene: TRBJ2-3; clone size: .; D gene: .; V gene: TRBV12-3/TRBV12-4; CDR3 DNA: TGTGCCAGCAGTTTTAGGTATACGCAGTATTTT; CDR3 protein: CASSFRYTQYF
J gene: TRBJ1-1; clone size: many; D gene: TRBD1; V gene: TRBV3-1; CDR3 DNA: TGTGCCAGCAGCCCCGACAGGGTGGGGGACACTGAAGCTTTCTTT; CDR3 protein: CASSPDRVGDTEAFF
J gene: TRBJ2-1; clone size: few; D gene: .; V gene: TRBV4-3; CDR3 DNA: TGCGCCAGCAGCCAGGGACTGGGCCACAATGAGCAGTTCTTC; CDR3 protein: CASSQGLGHNEQFF
J gene: TRBJ1-1; clone size: few; D gene: TRBD1; V gene: TRBV4-3; CDR3 DNA: TGCGCCAGCAGCCAAGATGGGGGACAGGGGTCCTACACTGAAGCTTTCTTT; CDR3 protein: CASSQDGGQGSYTEAFF
J gene: TRBJ2-5; clone size: few; D gene: .; V gene: TRBV15; CDR3 DNA: TGTGCCACCAGCAGAGGGAGTGTTCAAGAGACCCAGTACTTC; CDR3 protein: CATSRGSVQETQYF
J gene: TRBJ2-2; clone size: .; D gene: .; V gene: TRBV7-8; CDR3 DNA: TGTGCCAGCAGCTTAGCAGGGGGTTCGTTCACCGGGGAGCTGTTTTTT; CDR3 protein: CASSLAGGSFTGELFF
J gene: TRBJ1-5; clone size: few; D gene: TRBD1; V gene: TRBV24-1; CDR3 DNA: TGTGCCACCAGTGATTCCCAGGGGGCCTTCAATCAGCCCCAGCATTTT; CDR3 protein: CATSDSQGAFNQPQHF
J gene: TRBJ2-3; clone size: .; D gene: TRBD2; V gene: TRBV15; CDR3 DNA: TGTGCCACCAGCAGAGCCGGGACTAGCGAAGCAGATACGCAGTATTTT; CDR3 protein: CATSRAGTSEADTQYF
J gene: TRBJ2-7; clone size: many; D gene: .; V gene: TRBV20-1; CDR3 DNA: TGCAGTGCTAGAGACGCTCGTGAGGGGGGCGAGCAGTACTTC; CDR3 protein: CSARDAREGGEQYF
J gene: TRBJ2-2; clone size: few; D gene: .; V gene: TRBV28; CDR3 DNA: TGTGCCAGCAGCACCCAATTCTCCACCGGGGAGCTGTTTTTT; CDR3 protein: CASSTQFSTGELFF
J gene: TRBJ2-5; clone size: .; D gene: .; V gene: TRBV6-1; CDR3 DNA: TGTGCCAGCAGTCCAGGGCGGGGGACCCAGTACTTC; CDR3 protein: CASSPGRGTQYF
J gene: TRBJ2-2; clone size: .; D gene: .; V gene: TRBV6-1; CDR3 DNA: TGTGCCAGCAGTGAGCGGGATCACGGGGAGCTGTTTTTT; CDR3 protein: CASSERDHGELFF
J gene: TRBJ2-5; clone size: few; D gene: TRBD1; V gene: TRBV4-3; CDR3 DNA: TGCGCCAGCAGCCAATTCGGGACGGACAGGGCCCAAGAGACCCAGTACTTC; CDR3 protein: CASSQFGTDRAQETQYF
J gene: TRBJ2-2; clone size: .; D gene: .; V gene: TRBV27; CDR3 DNA: TGTGCCAGCAGTTTTGCGGGACAAGCGAACACCGGGGAGCTGTTTTTT; CDR3 protein: CASSFAGQANTGELFF
J gene: TRBJ2-2; clone size: many; D gene: .; V gene: TRBV27; CDR3 DNA: TGTGCCAGCCGACGAGGACAGAACACCGGGGAGCTGTTTTTT; CDR3 protein: CASRRGQNTGELFF
J gene: TRBJ2-7; clone size: .; D gene: TRBD2; V gene: TRBV20-1; CDR3 DNA: TGCAGTGCTAGAGTTAGCGGGGTGAGCTCCTACGAGCAGTACTTC; CDR3 protein: CSARVSGVSSYEQYF
J gene: TRBJ2-1; clone size: .; D gene: TRBD2; V gene: TRBV7-8; CDR3 DNA: TGTGCCAGCAGCTTAGTTACGGGACTAGCGCCGAACTACAATGAGCAGTTCTTC; CDR3 protein: CASSLVTGLAPNYNEQFF
J gene: TRBJ2-3; clone size: .; D gene: TRBD2; V gene: TRBV27; CDR3 DNA: TGTGCCAGCAGTTTATCGTGGGGCGGGGGGGCCCACACGCAGTATTTT; CDR3 protein: CASSLSWGGGAHTQYF
J gene: TRBJ2-5; clone size: many; D gene: TRBD2; V gene: TRBV9; CDR3 DNA: TGTGCCAGCAGCGTAGCAGCGGGGGCCTCCGAGACCCAGTACTTC; CDR3 protein: CASSVAAGASETQYF
J gene: TRBJ1-1; clone size: few; D gene: .; V gene: TRBV5-6; CDR3 DNA: TGTGCCAGCAGCTTGAGTTCCAGGGGATTAGGCACTGAAGCTTTCTTT; CDR3 protein: CASSLSSRGLGTEAFF
J gene: TRBJ2-7; clone size: few; D gene: .; V gene: TRBV7-9; CDR3 DNA: TGTGCCAGCAGCTCCACAACAACTACCTACGAGCAGTACTTC; CDR3 protein: CASSSTTTTYEQYF